These 29 T cell receptor beta chains share one sample of origin, sequenced in a study of blood T cell repertoires in COVID-19. Sequencing was performed with immunoSEQ multiplex PCR; in TCRdb, only in-frame clones are kept and a portion is missing. The sample contains fewer than 300,000 clones, over 80% of which appear only once. The sequenced material came from peripheral blood. The receptor source for this set is a woman aged 45-65 years with COVID-19, enrolled during active disease.

The V call is TRBV7-2, the J call TRBJ2-7; 8 nucleotides agree with TRBD1. Per the germline V gene, CDR1 is SGHTA and CDR2 is FQGNSA. The CDR3 has 16 amino acids. V lost 5 bases, J lost 0 bases, and 9 bases stayed unmatched. The CDR3 here is CASSRQDRANSYEQYF. In DNA, the CDR3 is TGTGCCAGCAGCCGTCAGGACAGGGCGAACTCCTACGAGCAGTACTTC. Together with reference TRBV7-2 and TRBJ2-7, the CDR3 gives the full variable domain: GAGVSQSPSNKVTEKGKDVELRCDPISGHTALYWYRQSLGQGLEFLIYFQGNSAPDKSGLPSDRFSAERTGGSVSTLTIQRTQQEDSAVYLCASSRQDRANSYEQYFGPGTRLTVT.

This clone was seen a single time. The V gene is TRBV30, the J gene TRBJ1-4, with a tentative D call TRBD1 (5 bases). This CDR3 is built from 14 residues. Looked up from germline, CDR1 is GTSNPN and CDR2 is SVGIG (reference sequence). V shed 8 bases and J shed 7 bases, with 20 bases lying between them. The CDR3 region has the DNA TGTGCCCAAGGGGAGGGCGGTGGAATTGAAAAACTGTTTTTT. This codes for CAQGEGGGIEKLFF.

The chain couples TRBV11-3 to TRBJ2-3, with 11 positions matching TRBD2. The CDR3 extends over 15 amino acids. The junction had 4 bases not matched to a gene; V was cut back by 4 bases and J by 4 bases. Germline CDR1 SGHNT, CDR2 YENEEA. In DNA, the CDR3 is TGTGCCAGCAGCTCCGTACTAGCGGGAGCAGATACGCAGTATTTT. Translation gives CASSSVLAGADTQYF.

The chain links TRBV5-1 to TRBJ2-1; no clear D gene. CDR3 length equals 13 residues. From germline, CDR1 is SGHRS and CDR2 YFSETQ. V was trimmed by 0 bases and J by 3 bases, leaving 4 bases between them. This CDR3 is CASSLVIYNEQFF. Here the CDR3 DNA reads TGCGCCAGCAGCTTGGTAATCTACAATGAGCAGTTCTTC.

This clone was counted a few times. This chain uses TRBV9 with TRBJ1-4; D unresolved. The CDR3 runs to 15 residues. Trimming took 2 bases from V and 3 from J, leaving 11 bases between them. The germline V gene encodes CDR1 SGDLS and CDR2 YYNGEE. The CDR3, as DNA: TGTGCCAGCAGCGTCGGGGAGGTAGCTAATGAAAAACTGTTTTTT. Translated: CASSVGEVANEKLFF.

The chain combines TRBV14 with TRBJ2-2; 9 nucleotides line up with TRBD1. Germline-derived CDR1 and CDR2 are SGHDN and FVKESK. After removal of 1 base from V and 1 base from J, the junction contained 7 bases not matched to a gene. The CDR3 spans 18 residues. The CDR3 region is CASSQVGQGWRNTGELFF. The CDR3 bases are TGTGCCAGCAGCCAAGTTGGACAGGGGTGGCGGAACACCGGGGAGCTGTTTTTT.

The V call is TRBV10-3, the J call TRBJ2-7; 13 nucleotides line up with TRBD2. V lost 8 bases to trimming and J lost 6 bases; unmatched junction nucleotides: 7. The CDR3 totals 14 residues. CDR1 and CDR2 from the germline V gene are ENHRY and SYGVKD. Here the CDR3 DNA reads TGTGCCATCCGCGGACTAGCGGGAGAAGGCGAGCAGTACTTC. It codes for CAIRGLAGEGEQYF.

V is TRBV3-1 (or the pseudogene TRBV3-2) and J is TRBJ2-6; D might be TRBD2 (6 bases). The germline V gene encodes CDR1 LGHDT and CDR2 YNNKEL (reference sequence). CDR3 length equals 17 residues. V was clipped by 4 bases and J by 0 bases, with 13 bases between them. The CDR3 DNA is TGTGCCAGCAGCCGTGGGGAGGCGATCTCTGGGGCCAACGTCCTGACTTTC. It yields the protein CASSRGEAISGANVLTF.

The chain links TRBV6-5 to TRBJ1-1; D perhaps matches TRBD1 (5 bases). V lost 9 bases and J 4 bases, leaving 15 bases between the germline ends. The CDR3 contains 13 residues. Per the germline V gene, CDR1 is MNHEY and CDR2 is SVGAGI. The CDR3 here is CASNPGGGTEAFF. In DNA form, the CDR3 reads TGTGCCAGTAACCCGGGGGGGGGCACTGAAGCTTTCTTT.

The chain employs TRBV24-1 and TRBJ1-1; 7 bases map to TRBD1. The germline gives CDR1 KGHDR, CDR2 SFDVKD. The CDR3 length is 13 residues. The junction had 6 bases not matched to a gene; V was cut back by 8 bases and J by 4 bases. In DNA form, the CDR3 reads TGTGCCACCAATGAGGGGGCGGGCACTGAAGCTTTCTTT. Its translation: CATNEGAGTEAFF.

The chain carries TRBV9 and TRBJ1-4; D is unresolved. Germline V gene lookup returns CDR1 SGDLS and CDR2 YYNGEE. V lost 0 bases to trimming and J lost 3 bases, with 9 bases between them. The CDR3 loop spans 15 amino acids. The CDR3 reads CASSVDAGANEKLFF. In DNA form, the CDR3 reads TGTGCCAGCAGCGTAGATGCCGGGGCTAATGAAAAACTGTTTTTT.

The chain couples TRBV5-1 to TRBJ2-7, with 16 bases fitting TRBD2. The V gene end was trimmed by 4 bases and the J gene end by 5 bases; junction bases not matched to a gene: 6. CDR3 length: 16 amino acids. Germline values: CDR1 SGHRS, CDR2 YFSETQ. The DNA for the CDR3 is TGCGCCAGCAGCCCGGGGACTAGCGGGAGGGCCAACGAGCAGTACTTC. Its translation is CASSPGTSGRANEQYF.

This clone was detected only a few times. The rearrangement links TRBV25-1 to TRBJ2-1, with D unresolved. Per germline, CDR1 MGHDK and CDR2 SYGVNS. The CDR3 has 13 amino acids. V dropped 5 bases and J dropped 3 bases, with 8 bases sitting between them. In nucleotides, the CDR3 is TGTGCCAGCAGTTTCCCGTTCTACAATGAGCAGTTCTTC. This encodes CASSFPFYNEQFF.

The chain has TRBV9 and TRBJ2-3; 9 bases are shared with TRBD2. The trim removed 0 bases at V and 7 bases at J, leaving 3 bases unmatched. Germline CDR1 is SGDLS and CDR2 is YYNGEE. There are 14 residues in the CDR3. This CDR3 reads CASSVEASGNTQYF. The CDR3 DNA reads TGTGCCAGCAGCGTAGAGGCTAGCGGGAATACGCAGTATTTT.

The CDR3 DNA reads TGTGCCAGCAGTTACAACTATTTAGGGGGACAGCTTTACAATCAGCCCCAGCATTTT. This translates into CASSYNYLGGQLYNQPQHF. This chain joins TRBV6-2 or TRBV6-3 and TRBJ1-5, with 7 bases fitting TRBD1. Looked up from germline, CDR1 is MNHEY and CDR2 is SVGEGT. The CDR3 length is 19 residues. J lost 3 bases, V lost 2 bases, and 16 bases had no gene match.

The rearrangement uses TRBV5-4 and TRBJ2-2; D gene unclear. CDR1 is SGHNT and CDR2 is YYREEE in the germline V gene (reference sequence). The CDR3 extends over 11 amino acids. V was pared by 4 bases and J by 7 bases, with 5 bases between. DNA of the CDR3: TGTGCCAGCAGCATCGGCGGGGAGCTGTTTTTT. The encoded protein is CASSIGGELFF.

The V and J genes are TRBV10-1 and TRBJ1-1, with a tentative D call TRBD1 (6 bases). Trimming stripped 0 bases from V and 10 bases from J, with 18 bases between. CDR1 and CDR2 from the germline V gene are WNHNN and SYGVQD (reference sequence). The CDR3 is made up of 15 amino acids. This CDR3 is CASSESRQGLVPAFF. CDR3 nucleotide sequence: TGCGCCAGCAGTGAGTCGCGTCAGGGGCTAGTTCCAGCTTTCTTT.

This chain joins TRBV5-4 and TRBJ1-1; TRBD1 matches 9 bases. J was trimmed by 6 bases and V by 2 bases; bases with no gene match: 5. The CDR3 is made up of 14 amino acids. From germline, CDR1 is SGHNT and CDR2 YYREEE (reference sequence). CDR3 nucleotides: TGTGCCAGCAGCTTCGGGACAGGGATTTCTGAAGCTTTCTTT. It is translated as CASSFGTGISEAFF.

This clone was counted only a few times. This chain's CDR3 is CASGEFGYTF. In DNA form, the CDR3 reads TGTGCCAGCGGTGAGTTTGGCTACACCTTC. The V and J genes are TRBV28 and TRBJ1-2; D remains ambiguous. This CDR3 region has 10 residues. Trimming took 8 bases from V and 7 from J, leaving 8 bases between them. From germline, CDR1 is MDHEN and CDR2 SYDVKM.

The J gene is TRBJ2-7, the V gene TRBV5-1; 9 bases align to TRBD2. This CDR3 spans 15 amino acids. V shed 0 bases, J shed 4 bases, and the junction held 5 bases outside the gene matches. Germline CDR1 reads SGHRS; CDR2 reads YFSETQ. CDR3 sequence reads: CASSLGSSGKYEQYF. The CDR3 DNA reads as TGCGCCAGCAGCTTGGGGTCTAGCGGGAAATACGAGCAGTACTTC.

The rearrangement joins TRBV24-1 to TRBJ1-2, with D unresolved. This CDR3 has 12 residues. Looked up from germline, CDR1 is KGHDR and CDR2 is SFDVKD. Trimming took 1 base from V and 8 from J, leaving 7 bases between them. The CDR3 bases are TGTGCCACCAGTGATTTTCGAGGAGGCTACACCTTC. It translates to CATSDFRGGYTF.

This clone was recorded once. This chain links TRBV5-4 with TRBJ2-3; possibly TRBD2 for D (6 bases). The CDR3 contains 13 residues. CDR1 and CDR2 (germline): SGHNT, YYREEE (reference sequence). V gave up 4 bases and J gave up 5 bases, with 11 bases separating them. CDR3 amino acids: CASSRTSLDTQYF. In DNA form, the CDR3 reads TGTGCCAGCAGCCGAACTAGCCTAGATACGCAGTATTTT. Full variable domain (rest looked up from reference TRBV5-4 and TRBJ2-3): ETGVTQSPTHLIKTRGQQVTLRCSSQSGHNTVSWYQQALGQGPQFIFQYYREEENGRGNFPPRFSGLQFPNYSSELNVNALELDDSALYLCASSRTSLDTQYFGPGTRLTVL.

This clone was observed a handful of times. This rearrangement joins TRBV19 to TRBJ2-3, with D unclear. Trimming took off 3 bases at V and 0 bases at J, with 16 bases between the two ends. The CDR3 covers 17 residues. Germline lookup yields CDR1 LNHDA and CDR2 SQIVND (reference sequence). This CDR3 is CASSMRWPAESTDTQYF. CDR3 DNA: TGTGCCAGTAGTATGAGGTGGCCAGCCGAAAGCACAGATACGCAGTATTTT.

This sequence joins TRBV24-1 and TRBJ2-2; 7 bases are shared with TRBD1. The CDR3 spans 14 residues. J lost 5 bases, V lost 7 bases, and 6 bases had no gene match. Looked up from germline, CDR1 is KGHDR and CDR2 is SFDVKD. The CDR3 loop is CATRDRLGTGELFF. The CDR3 region has the DNA TGTGCCACCAGGGACAGGCTGGGGACCGGGGAGCTGTTTTTT.

The J gene is TRBJ1-1, the V gene TRBV7-3, with a possible D match to TRBD1 (6 bases). The CDR3 is 14 amino acids. Germline assignment: CDR1 SGHTA and CDR2 FQGTGA. The V end was cut by 5 bases, the J end by 2 bases, with 12 bases between. For the CDR3, the DNA is TGTGCCAGCAGCGGAAGGACAGCTAACACTGAAGCTTTCTTT. Encoded protein: CASSGRTANTEAFF.

The chain has TRBV6-5 and TRBJ1-1; 7 positions match TRBD1. The CDR3 is 15 amino acids. Germline V gene lookup returns CDR1 MNHEY and CDR2 SVGAGI. J was trimmed by 1 base and V by 2 bases; bases with no gene match: 4. This CDR3 is CASSYGDSTNTEAFF. CDR3 in DNA: TGTGCCAGCAGTTACGGGGACAGTACGAACACTGAAGCTTTCTTT.

Written as DNA, the CDR3 is TGTGCCAGCAGCGTAGACGGGAGGCAAGCGGAGCAGTACTTC. It is translated as CASSVDGRQAEQYF. J is TRBJ2-7 and V is TRBV9; 7 nucleotides match TRBD2. V was clipped by 0 bases and J by 7 bases; unmatched bases: 7. Germline V gene lookup returns CDR1 SGDLS and CDR2 YYNGEE. The CDR3 covers 14 residues.

In DNA, the CDR3 is TGTGCCTGGAGTCCCAAAGCGGGGTCCCAGTACTTC. Protein sequence: CAWSPKAGSQYF. This chain uses TRBV30 with TRBJ2-5; 7 bases align to TRBD2. J was trimmed by 9 bases and V by 2 bases; bases with no gene match: 6. Germline V CDR1 and CDR2: GTSNPN, SVGIG (reference sequence). The CDR3 is 12 amino acids.

The V call is TRBV30, the J call TRBJ1-1; D is uncertain. Germline loops: CDR1 GTSNPN, CDR2 SVGIG (reference sequence). The CDR3 consists of 13 residues. V lost 0 bases and J lost 0, with 5 bases in between. DNA of the CDR3: TGTGCCTGGAGTGTTGAGATGAACACTGAAGCTTTCTTT. Translation gives CAWSVEMNTEAFF.